Shown below are 27 T cell receptor beta chains from a single sample sequenced in a study of cytomegalovirus exposure and HLA in healthy donors. 60 Vbeta and 13 Jbeta primers were used in PCR. Produced via immunoSEQ multiplex PCR; TCRdb's table is partial and in-frame only. The sample has around 54,000 clones, more than 65% seen once. Sequenced material: PBMCs. All receptors derive from a woman aged 18-29 years in good health and CMV-seronegative.

V gene TRBV5-4 combines with J gene TRBJ1-6, with D unresolved. The V gene lost 0 bases and the J gene lost 2 bases, with 15 bases spanning the gap. The CDR3 spans 18 residues. Germline assignment: CDR1 SGHNT and CDR2 YYREEE (reference sequence). For the CDR3, the DNA is TGTGCCAGCAGCTTGGAAGCAGCGGGGAAGACCTATAATTCACCCCTCCACTTT. The encoded protein is CASSLEAAGKTYNSPLHF.

To note about this clone: One junction end disagrees with the germline gene, perhaps due to a read error. V gene TRBV4-1 combines with J gene TRBJ2-7; 9 bases are shared with TRBD1. The CDR3 loop spans 15 amino acids. Germline V lookup: CDR1 MGHRA, CDR2 YSYEKL. CDR3 in DNA: TGCGCCGGCAGCCCTCCGACAGGGGGGTCCTACGAGCAGTACTTC. This translates into CAGSPPTGGSYEQYF.

The rearrangement joins TRBV5-6 to TRBJ1-2, with a possible D match to TRBD1 (6 bases). The V end was cut by 4 bases, the J end by 4 bases, with 11 bases between. The CDR3 covers 13 residues. Germline assignment: CDR1 SGHDT and CDR2 YYEEEE. CDR3 region: CASSIQGSYGYTF. The CDR3 DNA sequence: TGTGCCAGCAGCATACAGGGCTCCTATGGCTACACCTTC.

V and J are TRBV28 and TRBJ2-1; D gene ambiguous. The CDR3 has 17 amino acids. CDR1 is MDHEN and CDR2 is SYDVKM in the germline V gene. V was cut by 4 bases and J by 0 bases, with 16 bases left in between. For the CDR3, the DNA is TGTGCCAGCAGTTCCCTCCGAGCGCTTAGCTCCTACAATGAGCAGTTCTTC. Its translation is CASSSLRALSSYNEQFF.

The chain carries TRBV28 and TRBJ2-3, with TRBD2 matching 10 bases. The V gene's germline CDR1 is MDHEN and CDR2 SYDVKM. The V segment lost 6 bases and the J segment 5 bases; nucleotides outside the gene matches: 14. This CDR3 has 17 residues. The CDR3 region is CASRTLKREGREDTQYF. The CDR3 DNA follows: TGTGCCAGCAGGACCTTAAAGCGGGAGGGCCGGGAAGATACGCAGTATTTT. Looking up the rest from reference TRBV28 and TRBJ2-3 gives the full variable domain: DVKVTQSSRYLVKRTGEKVFLECVQDMDHENMFWYRQDPGLGLRLIYFSYDVKMKEKGDIPEGYSVSREKKERFSLILESASTNQTSMYLCASRTLKREGREDTQYFGPGTRLTVL.

The chain's CDR3 is CASSLQGKLFF. CDR3 DNA sequence: TGTGCCAGCAGCCTTCAGGGGAAACTGTTTTTT. The rearrangement joins TRBV13 to TRBJ1-4; tentatively, D is TRBD1 (6 bases). In germline, CDR1 is PRHDT, CDR2 FYEKMQ (reference sequence). V was clipped by 5 bases and J by 11 bases, with 9 bases between them. The CDR3 length is 11 residues.

The chain couples TRBV6-5 to TRBJ2-5; perhaps TRBD1 as D (5 bases). V lost 4 bases, J lost 3 bases, and 9 bases lay in between. This CDR3 contains 13 residues. Per the germline V gene, CDR1 is MNHEY and CDR2 is SVGAGI. In nucleotides, the CDR3 is TGTGCCAGCAGTTCCCGACAGAAAGAGACCCAGTACTTC. Translation gives CASSSRQKETQYF.

This chain links TRBV5-5 with TRBJ2-2, with D hard to call. V dropped 3 bases and J dropped 3 bases, with 3 bases sitting between them. Germline CDR1 and CDR2: SGHKS and YYEKEE (reference sequence). This CDR3 has 12 residues. The CDR3, as DNA: TGTGCCAGCAGCTCCTACACCGGGGAGCTGTTTTTT. It codes for CASSSYTGELFF.

The rearrangement links TRBV7-9 to TRBJ1-1; 8 bases match TRBD1. This CDR3 has 17 residues. Germline lookup yields CDR1 SEHNR and CDR2 FQNEAQ (reference sequence). J lost 2 bases, V lost 0 bases, and 8 bases had no gene match. The CDR3 DNA sequence: TGTGCCAGCAGCTTAGCGACTCTGGACAGGGTCAACACTGAAGCTTTCTTT. Protein product: CASSLATLDRVNTEAFF. The full variable domain, completed using reference TRBV7-9 and TRBJ1-1, is DTGVSQNPRHKITKRGQNVTFRCDPISEHNRLYWYRQTLGQGPEFLTYFQNEAQLEKSRLLSDRFSAERPKGSFSTLEIQRTEQGDSAMYLCASSLATLDRVNTEAFFGQGTRLTVV.

This chain uses TRBV30 with TRBJ1-4; D is unresolved. Looked up from germline, CDR1 is GTSNPN and CDR2 is SVGIG (reference sequence). V dropped 2 bases and J dropped 8 bases, with 21 bases sitting between them. The CDR3 has 16 residues. The CDR3, as DNA: TGTGCCTGGAGTCGAGGCGATCCGCGGATGGTCGAAAAACTGTTTTTT. Protein: CAWSRGDPRMVEKLFF.

The J gene is TRBJ1-6, the V gene TRBV25-1; D is undetermined. V was clipped by 4 bases and J by 5 bases, with 6 bases between them. CDR3 size: 13 residues. The germline V gene has CDR1 MGHDK and CDR2 SYGVNS. The DNA of the CDR3 is TGTGCCAGCAGTGCCGTAGATAATTCACCCCTCCACTTT. Amino acid sequence: CASSAVDNSPLHF.

V and J are TRBV9 and TRBJ1-2; D ambiguous. CDR1 and CDR2 from the germline V gene are SGDLS and YYNGEE. The CDR3 contains 11 residues. V was pared by 2 bases and J by 8 bases, with 7 bases between. CDR3 bases: TGTGCCAGCAGCGTCCCGGGAGGCTACACCTTC. Translating it yields CASSVPGGYTF. Based on the CDR3 plus reference TRBV9 and TRBJ1-2, the full variable domain is DSGVTQTPKHLITATGQRVTLRCSPRSGDLSVYWYQQSLDQGLQFLIQYYNGEERAKGNILERFSAQQFPDLHSELNLSSLELGDSALYFCASSVPGGYTFGSGTRLTVV.

The J gene is TRBJ2-3, the V gene TRBV21-1; the table gives TRBD1 as D, unverified against the DNA. TRBV21-1 is a pseudogene segment. The CDR3 contains 17 residues. The DNA for the CDR3 is TGTGCCAGCAGCAAAGAAATGGGGCAGGCACCCACAGATACGCAGTATTTT. Translating gives CASSKEMGQAPTDTQYF.

J is TRBJ1-4 and V is TRBV19; TRBD1 matches 7 bases. This CDR3 contains 18 residues. Germline lookup yields CDR1 LNHDA and CDR2 SQIVND (reference sequence). V was clipped by 5 bases and J by 2 bases; unmatched bases: 14. For the CDR3, the DNA is TGTGCCAGTAGTGCTCCACAGGGGTGGAGTGCGACTAATGAAAAACTGTTTTTT. Amino acids: CASSAPQGWSATNEKLFF.

CDR3 loop: CSVAGRVDDEQYF. DNA for the CDR3: TGCAGCGTTGCTGGCAGGGTCGACGACGAGCAGTACTTC. J is TRBJ2-7 and V is TRBV29-1; TRBD1 is a possible D gene (5 bases). Germline V gives CDR1 SQVTM, CDR2 ANQGSEA. The V end was cut by 4 bases, the J end by 5 bases, with 15 bases between. The CDR3 covers 13 residues.

The rearrangement uses TRBV5-1 and TRBJ2-1, with 11 bases identical to TRBD1. The CDR3 contains 16 residues. After removal of 2 bases from V and 3 bases from J, the junction contained 4 bases not matched to a gene. Germline V CDR1 and CDR2: SGHRS, YFSETQ. This CDR3 is CASSFSGTGGYNEQFF. The CDR3 nucleotides read TGCGCCAGCAGCTTTTCCGGGACAGGGGGCTACAATGAGCAGTTCTTC.

This clone has just one count. In DNA, the CDR3 is TGTGCCAGCAGCTTGAACAGGGTGATCGAGCAGTACTTC. Its protein is CASSLNRVIEQYF. This chain joins TRBV5-8 and TRBJ2-7; D possibly corresponds to TRBD1 (6 bases). V lost 1 base to trimming and J lost 6 bases, with 11 bases between them. Germline lookup yields CDR1 SGHTS and CDR2 YDEGEE. The CDR3 runs 13 residues.

This clone was found once. The chain couples TRBV19 to TRBJ2-3; 11 bases fit TRBD2. CDR1 is LNHDA and CDR2 is SQIVND in the germline V gene (reference sequence). This CDR3 spans 16 amino acids. The J segment lost 5 bases and the V segment lost 5 bases, leaving 9 bases of the junction unmatched. Here the CDR3 reads CASSLIAGGQGDTQYF. The CDR3 nucleotides are TGTGCCAGTAGTTTGATAGCGGGAGGGCAGGGAGATACGCAGTATTTT.

J is TRBJ2-3 and V is TRBV5-6; a weak D match, TRBD1 (5 bases). V lost 0 bases, J lost 7 bases, and 18 bases lay in between. The CDR3 is 16 amino acids. Per germline, CDR1 SGHDT and CDR2 YYEEEE. In nucleotides, the CDR3 is TGTGCCAGCAGCTTGGCCCCCACACAGGCCACTTATACGCAGTATTTT. It specifies CASSLAPTQATYTQYF.

This clone has a single count. The chain combines TRBV5-4 with TRBJ1-5; tentative D call: TRBD1 (6 bases). The V gene lost 0 bases and the J gene lost 0 bases, with 7 bases spanning the gap. The CDR3 is made up of 15 amino acids. The V gene's germline CDR1 is SGHNT and CDR2 YYREEE (reference sequence). The CDR3 is CASSLAGDSNQPQHF. CDR3 sequence (DNA): TGTGCCAGCAGCTTGGCAGGGGATAGCAATCAGCCCCAGCATTTT.

The rearrangement uses TRBV30 and TRBJ2-7; 9 nucleotides line up with TRBD2. Germline CDR1 GTSNPN, CDR2 SVGIG (reference sequence). This CDR3 is 13 amino acids long. After removal of 2 bases from V and 3 bases from J, the junction contained 2 bases not matched to a gene. CDR3 loop: CAWSKAGGYEQYF. Here the CDR3 DNA reads TGTGCCTGGAGTAAAGCGGGAGGCTACGAGCAGTACTTC.

V usage is TRBV27 and J usage is TRBJ2-2; D ambiguous. The CDR3 loop spans 14 amino acids. V was shortened by 3 bases and J by 4 bases, with 9 bases between the two germline ends. Per germline, CDR1 MNHEY and CDR2 SMNVEV (reference sequence). CDR3 loop: CASSFLERTGELFF. The CDR3 bases are TGTGCCAGCAGTTTTTTGGAGCGCACCGGGGAGCTGTTTTTT.

In its sample, this clone was seen a few times. The same CDR3 can be traced to other DNA sequences in this sample. The chain recombines TRBV7-3 with TRBJ2-1; the match to TRBD2 covers 15 bases. V lost 6 bases to trimming and J lost 12 bases; unmatched junction nucleotides: 12. Looked up from germline, CDR1 is SGHTA and CDR2 is FQGTGA. This CDR3 spans 16 amino acids. The CDR3 nucleotides are TGTGCCAGCAGTACAGGCGGACTAGCGGGAGGGCTGGTGCAGTTCTTC. It specifies CASSTGGLAGGLVQFF.

The rearrangement joins TRBV2 to TRBJ2-1; perhaps TRBD1 as D (6 bases). V dropped 4 bases and J dropped 3 bases, with 16 bases sitting between them. The CDR3 sequence is 16 residues long. CDR1 SNHLY and CDR2 FYNNEI come from the germline V gene. CDR3 sequence: CASSVSDRRIYNEQFF. The CDR3 DNA reads TGTGCCAGCAGTGTTTCCGACAGGAGAATCTACAATGAGCAGTTCTTC.

The V call is TRBV5-1, the J call TRBJ2-1; D possibly corresponds to TRBD1 (5 bases). Germline CDR1 and CDR2: SGHRS and YFSETQ. V lost 4 bases, J lost 8 bases, and 22 bases lay in between. This CDR3 has 16 amino acids. CDR3 loop: CASSLTWPPGRDEQFF. CDR3 nucleotides: TGCGCCAGCAGCCTAACTTGGCCTCCGGGCAGGGATGAGCAGTTCTTC.

The rearrangement links TRBV27 to TRBJ1-2, with 8 bases lining up with TRBD1. This CDR3 region has 14 residues. After removal of 5 bases from V and 8 bases from J, the junction contained 10 bases not matched to a gene. CDR1 MNHEY and CDR2 SMNVEV come from the germline V gene (reference sequence). The CDR3 here is CASSLAQGAWGYTF. CDR3 DNA: TGTGCCAGCAGTCTCGCTCAGGGGGCCTGGGGCTACACCTTC.

The chain carries TRBV28 and TRBJ2-1; 9 positions agree with TRBD2. Germline V gene data show CDR1 as MDHEN and CDR2 as SYDVKM. This CDR3 comprises 15 residues. After removal of 3 bases from V and 4 bases from J, the junction contained 4 bases not matched to a gene. The CDR3 protein is CASSFGGGVYNEQFF. The CDR3 DNA is TGTGCCAGCAGTTTCGGCGGGGGGGTTTACAATGAGCAGTTCTTC.